Included here is one T cell receptor beta chain sequence, with context. The antigen is not known. Other nucleotide sequences from this sample produce the same CDR3. The sample originates from a study of shared clonotypes between healthy human individuals. The method was immunoSEQ multiplex PCR; TCRdb's version includes in-frame clones alone and lacks a portion of them. The data hold over a million clones, with 95% to 99% observed a single time. CDR1 is SGHTA, CDR2 FQGNSA, per germline. CDR3 length: 13 amino acids. Trimming shortened V by 1 base and J by 5 bases, and 6 bases separated the two germline ends. Notes on the study in general: Naive subsets typically showed greater estimated richness than memory subsets. Only blood was sampled; tissue repertoires likely differ.

The TCR was taken from a young man in good health. The sequencing input was naive CD4+ T cells sorted from blood. Subset defined: CD45RA+ positively selected. The J gene is TRBJ1-5, the V gene TRBV7-2; D unclear. The CDR3 here is CASSLVADQPQHF. Here the CDR3 DNA reads TGTGCCAGCAGCTTAGTTGCTGATCAGCCCCAGCATTTT.